A single sample is the source of the 20 T cell receptor beta chains below, sequenced in a study of blood T cell repertoires in COVID-19. TCRdb's copy holds only in-frame clones and misses some; the assay was immunoSEQ multiplex PCR. This table has about 210,000 clones, around three quarters appearing once. Specimen: peripheral blood. These receptor sequences come from a woman between 65 and 79 years old with acute or convalescent COVID-19.

The chain has TRBV19 and TRBJ2-7; D possibly corresponds to TRBD1 (6 bases). Germline CDR1 reads LNHDA; CDR2 reads SQIVND (reference sequence). V lost 9 bases and J 1 base, leaving 19 bases between the germline ends. This CDR3 region has 15 residues. The CDR3 here is CASRWGHRPSYEQYF. As DNA, the CDR3 is TGTGCCAGCCGTTGGGGACATAGGCCGTCCTACGAGCAGTACTTC.

The V gene is TRBV18, the J gene TRBJ2-7; 11 bases agree with TRBD1. CDR1 KGHSH and CDR2 LQKENI come from the germline V gene. There are 14 residues in the CDR3. V lost 8 bases and J lost 7; bases outside the gene matches: 10. The CDR3 sequence is CASKIGQGAREQYF. CDR3 sequence (DNA): TGTGCCAGCAAAATTGGACAGGGGGCGCGGGAGCAGTACTTC.

The chain combines TRBV6-5 with TRBJ2-6; weak D call: TRBD1 (6 bases). Germline V gene data show CDR1 as MNHEY and CDR2 as SVGAGI. The germline V and J ends were trimmed by 6 bases and 2 bases, with 11 bases remaining between them. The CDR3 length is 15 residues. The CDR3 reads CASRDHRAGANVLTF. In nucleotides, the CDR3 is TGTGCCAGCAGGGACCACAGGGCTGGGGCCAACGTCCTGACTTTC.

The chain uses TRBV7-8 and TRBJ1-3; perhaps TRBD1 as D (6 bases). This CDR3 has 15 residues. Deletions cut 0 bases from V and 2 bases from J, with 8 bases between. CDR1 is SGHVS and CDR2 is FQNEAQ in the germline V gene. The CDR3 loop reads CASSLAPGAGNTIYF. In nucleotides, the CDR3 is TGTGCCAGCAGCTTAGCTCCAGGGGCTGGAAACACCATATATTTT.

This rearrangement joins TRBV7-6 to TRBJ1-3; 9 bases are shared with TRBD1. Germline V gives CDR1 SGHVS, CDR2 FNYEAQ. The CDR3 covers 17 residues. J lost 4 bases, V lost 5 bases, and 12 bases had no gene match. This CDR3 is CASSIAPGTGTGNTIYF. CDR3 DNA: TGTGCCAGCAGCATCGCTCCCGGGACAGGGACAGGAAACACCATATATTTT.

The chain employs TRBV30 and TRBJ2-7; TRBD2 is a possible D gene (5 bases). Per the germline V gene, CDR1 is GTSNPN and CDR2 is SVGIG (reference sequence). Trimming shortened V by 4 bases and J by 2 bases, and 15 bases separated the two germline ends. The length of the CDR3 is 14 residues. As DNA, the CDR3 is TGTGCCTGGACCCCCGCTAGCAAGACCTACGAGCAGTACTTC. Its translation: CAWTPASKTYEQYF. Drawing the rest from reference TRBV30 and TRBJ2-7, the complete variable domain is SQTIHQWPATLVQPVGSPLSLECTVEGTSNPNLYWYRQAAGRGLQLLFYSVGIGQISSEVPQNLSASRPQDRQFILSSKKLLLSDSGFYLCAWTPASKTYEQYFGPGTRLTVT.

A single count supports this clone. This chain links TRBV5-6 with TRBJ1-2; TRBD1 aligns across 9 bases. The germline V gene encodes CDR1 SGHDT and CDR2 YYEEEE. The CDR3 is 12 amino acids. After removal of 3 bases from V and 10 bases from J, the junction contained 4 bases not matched to a gene. CDR3 protein: CASSWTGDIYTF. The CDR3, as DNA: TGTGCCAGCAGCTGGACAGGGGATATCTACACCTTC.

The chain has TRBV15 and TRBJ1-5; perhaps TRBD1 as D (6 bases). Germline loops: CDR1 LNHNV, CDR2 YYDKDF (reference sequence). The CDR3 extends over 16 amino acids. The ends were cut back, 5 bases at V and 4 bases at J, with 18 bases in the middle. The CDR3 DNA follows: TGTGCCACCAGCCCGGGACGATTGAGGGGGAATCAGCCCCAGCATTTT. Its protein product is CATSPGRLRGNQPQHF. The full variable domain, rest sourced from reference TRBV15 and TRBJ1-5, is DAMVIQNPRYQVTQFGKPVTLSCSQTLNHNVMYWYQQKSSQAPKLLFHYYDKDFNNEADTPDNFQSRRPNTSFCFLDIRSPGLGDTAMYLCATSPGRLRGNQPQHFGDGTRLSIL.

The J gene is TRBJ2-7, the V gene TRBV29-1; 9 bases line up with TRBD1. V shed 2 bases, J shed 1 base, and the junction held 9 bases outside the gene matches. CDR3 length equals 16 residues. Germline V lookup: CDR1 SQVTM, CDR2 ANQGSEA. In DNA form, the CDR3 reads TGCAGCGTTGAAAGACGAGGGGGACAGGGTTCCTACGAGCAGTACTTC. This gives the protein CSVERRGGQGSYEQYF.

The chain recombines TRBV6-5 with TRBJ1-6; 8 nucleotides line up with TRBD1. Germline loops: CDR1 MNHEY, CDR2 SVGAGI. The CDR3 covers 15 residues. V was pared by 4 bases and J by 6 bases, with 5 bases of the junction left unmatched. The CDR3 protein is CASSLQGVGNSPLHF. The CDR3, as DNA: TGTGCCAGCAGTTTACAGGGGGTTGGTAATTCACCCCTCCACTTT.

The rearrangement uses TRBV6-1 and TRBJ2-7; D is possibly TRBD2 (5 bases). Germline CDR1 is MNHNS and CDR2 is SASEGT. The CDR3 consists of 15 residues. V was clipped by 1 base and J by 2 bases, with 12 bases between them. The CDR3 bases are TGTGCCAGCAGTGAAGGAGTGGCGGGTACCTACGAGCAGTACGTC. Translation gives CASSEGVAGTYEQYV.

The chain couples TRBV5-1 to TRBJ1-1; TRBD1 aligns across 7 bases. V gave up 1 base and J gave up 5 bases; unmatched junction bases: 8. Germline CDR1 reads SGHRS; CDR2 reads YFSETQ. The CDR3 runs 15 residues. The CDR3 DNA sequence: TGCGCCAGCAGCTTGCTGACAGGGTTGGCGACTGAAGCTTTCTTT. Translating it yields CASSLLTGLATEAFF.

The gene calls are TRBV6-1 and TRBJ2-4, with TRBD1 matching 7 bases. The V segment lost 1 base and the J segment 0 bases; nucleotides outside the gene matches: 3. Germline V gene lookup returns CDR1 MNHNS and CDR2 SASEGT. This CDR3 region has 16 residues. Here the CDR3 reads CASSEGQGLAKNIQYF. The CDR3 coding sequence is TGTGCCAGCAGTGAAGGACAGGGTTTAGCCAAAAACATTCAGTACTTC.

V gene TRBV6-2 or TRBV6-3 combines with J gene TRBJ1-5; TRBD1 is a possible D gene (6 bases). Germline lookup yields CDR1 MNHEY and CDR2 SVGEGT. Trimming stripped 2 bases from V and 6 bases from J, with 14 bases between. The CDR3 length is 15 residues. CDR3 protein: CASSYPHRVPQPQHF. DNA of the CDR3: TGTGCCAGCAGTTACCCTCACAGGGTCCCTCAGCCCCAGCATTTT.

This chain joins TRBV3-1 (or the pseudogene TRBV3-2) and TRBJ2-2, with D uncertain. CDR1 LGHDT and CDR2 YNNKEL come from the germline V gene (reference sequence). This CDR3 is built from 14 residues. Trimming shortened V by 4 bases and J by 4 bases, and 10 bases separated the two germline ends. The CDR3 region is CASSPLRSTGELFF. As DNA, the CDR3 is TGTGCCAGCAGCCCCCTCAGAAGCACCGGGGAGCTGTTTTTT.

The chain couples TRBV7-2 to TRBJ2-1; D perhaps matches TRBD2 (6 bases). V was shortened by 6 bases and J by 2 bases, with 14 bases between the two germline ends. The CDR3 covers 15 residues. CDR1 and CDR2 from the germline V gene are SGHTA and FQGNSA. Written as DNA, the CDR3 is TGTGCCAGCAGTCCGGACTACGGCCCCTACAATGAGCAGTTCTTC. Protein: CASSPDYGPYNEQFF.

The chain has TRBV5-6 and TRBJ2-7; TRBD2 agrees at 8 bases. CDR3 length equals 16 residues. V was clipped by 0 bases and J by 0 bases; unmatched bases: 5. CDR1 is SGHDT, CDR2 YYEEEE, per germline. CDR3 loop: CASSLAGGRASYEQYF. The CDR3 nucleotides read TGTGCCAGCAGCTTGGCGGGGGGGAGGGCCTCCTACGAGCAGTACTTC. Full variable domain (missing parts from reference TRBV5-6 and TRBJ2-7): DAGVTQSPTHLIKTRGQQVTLRCSPKSGHDTVSWYQQALGQGPQFIFQYYEEEERQRGNFPDRFSGHQFPNYSSELNVNALLLGDSALYLCASSLAGGRASYEQYFGPGTRLTVT.

The chain couples TRBV15 to TRBJ1-1, with D perhaps TRBD1 (5 bases). This CDR3 has 14 amino acids. The germline gives CDR1 LNHNV, CDR2 YYDKDF (reference sequence). Trimming cost V 0 bases and J 0 bases, with 5 bases left between them. CDR3 DNA sequence: TGTGCCACCAGCAGAGACAGGGTGAACACTGAAGCTTTCTTT. Amino acid sequence: CATSRDRVNTEAFF.

The rearrangement joins TRBV2 to TRBJ1-5, with a weak D call TRBD1 (5 bases). The CDR3 has 13 residues. Trimming stripped 8 bases from V and 1 base from J, with 9 bases between. Germline loops: CDR1 SNHLY, CDR2 FYNNEI. The CDR3 sequence: CASEQDSNQPQHF. CDR3 coding DNA: TGTGCCAGCGAACAGGACAGCAATCAGCCCCAGCATTTT.

The V gene is TRBV4-3, the J gene TRBJ1-4; D unresolved. Looked up from germline, CDR1 is LGHNA and CDR2 is YSLEER. This CDR3 has 13 amino acids. V shed 2 bases and J shed 10 bases, with 11 bases lying between them. In DNA form, the CDR3 reads TGCGCCAGCAGCCAAAAAGGAGGAGGAAAACTGTTTTTT. Its protein product is CASSQKGGGKLFF.